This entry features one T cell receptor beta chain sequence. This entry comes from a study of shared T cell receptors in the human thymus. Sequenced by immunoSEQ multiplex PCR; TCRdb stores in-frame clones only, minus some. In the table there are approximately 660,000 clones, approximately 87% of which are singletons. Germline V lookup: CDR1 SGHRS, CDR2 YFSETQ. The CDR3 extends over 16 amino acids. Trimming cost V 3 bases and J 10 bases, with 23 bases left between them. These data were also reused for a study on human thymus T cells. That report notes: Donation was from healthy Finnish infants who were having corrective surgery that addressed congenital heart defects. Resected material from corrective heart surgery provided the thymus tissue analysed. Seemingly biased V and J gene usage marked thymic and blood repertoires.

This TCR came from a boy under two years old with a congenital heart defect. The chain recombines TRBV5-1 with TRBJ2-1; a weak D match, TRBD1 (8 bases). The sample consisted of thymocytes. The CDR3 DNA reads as TGCGCCAGCAGCTGGGGGGGGACAGGCTCTGGGGTGGAGCAGTTCTTC. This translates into CASSWGGTGSGVEQFF.